This T cell receptor (beta chain) was retrieved from a study of T cell changes during pregnancy in multiple sclerosis. Sequencing used immunoSEQ multiplex PCR; TCRdb keeps in-frame clones, though not all of them. There are about 92,000 clones in the sample; roughly 93% occur only once, and roughly 4.5% lies in the top ten. V lost 7 bases, J lost 4 bases, and 11 bases lay in between. This CDR3 is 12 amino acids long. CDR1 and CDR2 (germline): MNHEY, SMNVEV (reference sequence). Sequencing was performed on peripheral blood, taken in the first trimester of pregnancy. The V call is TRBV27, the J call TRBJ2-7; D perhaps matches TRBD2 (5 bases). The source is a female donor with multiple sclerosis, enrolled in a pregnancy study. The DNA for the CDR3 is TGTGCCAGCACGGACTCCCGATACGAGCAGTACTTC. Protein: CASTDSRYEQYF.